Listed below are T cell receptor beta chains from one sample, sequenced in a study of Ad26.COV2.S vaccination and SARS-CoV-2 variants. Using immunoSEQ multiplex PCR, the repertoire was profiled, and TCRdb retains in-frame clones only, with some absent. The table includes fewer than 900,000 clones, roughly nine tenths detected once. Sample: peripheral blood, taken in a trial of Ad26.COV2.S vaccine versus placebo. Every receptor here comes from a person between 18 and 65 years old who received the Ad26.COV2.S COVID-19 vaccine or a placebo. The CDR3 runs from the conserved cysteine through the conserved F or W. Each record gives: D gene, V gene, J gene, clone size, CDR3 protein, CDR3 DNA. D genes are given only for firm matches. Some rows have no size entry. The others give once, few or many, or a class for an expanded clone.

d_gene: NA
v_gene: TRBV9
j_gene: TRBJ2-3
abundance: once
CDR3aa: CASSVETVGTQYF
CDR3nt: TGTGCCAGCAGCGTAGAAACGGTCGGTACGCAGTATTTT

d_gene: NA
v_gene: TRBV4-2
j_gene: TRBJ2-4
abundance: once
CDR3aa: CASSQEVGIGTKNIQYF
CDR3nt: TGTGCCAGCAGCCAAGAGGTGGGGATCGGGACCAAAAACATTCAGTACTTC

d_gene: NA
v_gene: TRBV7-9
j_gene: TRBJ2-1
abundance: NA
CDR3aa: CASSFPSSHNEQFF
CDR3nt: TGTGCCAGCAGCTTCCCCTCCAGTCACAATGAGCAGTTCTTC

d_gene: NA
v_gene: TRBV13
j_gene: TRBJ1-1
abundance: NA
CDR3aa: CASSRSSHQTPSEAFF
CDR3nt: TGTGCCAGCAGCCGTTCGTCTCACCAAACCCCCTCTGAAGCTTTCTTT

d_gene: NA
v_gene: TRBV5-1
j_gene: TRBJ2-7
abundance: NA
CDR3aa: CASSPGTELYEQYF
CDR3nt: TGCGCCAGCAGCCCCGGGACTGAACTCTACGAGCAGTACTTC

d_gene: NA
v_gene: TRBV2
j_gene: TRBJ1-2
abundance: NA
CDR3aa: CASSVLGQTDMAYGYTF
CDR3nt: TGTGCCAGCAGTGTTCTCGGACAGACGGATATGGCCTATGGCTACACCTTC

d_gene: NA
v_gene: TRBV3-1/TRBV3-2
j_gene: TRBJ1-3
abundance: NA
CDR3aa: CASSQDPAIAGNTIYF
CDR3nt: TGTGCCAGCAGCCAAGATCCCGCGATTGCTGGAAACACCATATATTTT

d_gene: NA
v_gene: TRBV6-6
j_gene: TRBJ2-2
abundance: NA
CDR3aa: CASSGVPTGELFF
CDR3nt: TGTGCCAGCAGTGGAGTGCCGACCGGGGAGCTGTTTTTT

d_gene: NA
v_gene: TRBV2
j_gene: TRBJ2-7
abundance: NA
CDR3aa: CATAEASYEQYF
CDR3nt: TGTGCCACCGCCGAGGCTTCCTACGAGCAGTACTTC

d_gene: NA
v_gene: TRBV27
j_gene: TRBJ2-5
abundance: NA
CDR3aa: CASSISTRGLETQYF
CDR3nt: TGTGCCAGCAGTATCTCGACTAGGGGGCTGGAGACCCAGTACTTC

d_gene: NA
v_gene: TRBV7-9
j_gene: TRBJ1-6
abundance: NA
CDR3aa: CASSLGPPLDSPLHF
CDR3nt: TGTGCCAGCAGCTTAGGTCCTCCTTTGGATTCACCCCTCCACTTT

d_gene: TRBD1
v_gene: TRBV6-5
j_gene: TRBJ1-5
abundance: NA
CDR3aa: CASRGQGVQPQHF
CDR3nt: TGTGCCAGCAGGGGACAGGGGGTTCAGCCCCAGCATTTT

d_gene: NA
v_gene: TRBV5-1
j_gene: TRBJ1-1
abundance: NA
CDR3aa: CASSSLGLGQGGAFF
CDR3nt: TGCGCCAGCAGCTCCTTGGGCTTGGGGCAGGGAGGAGCTTTCTTT

d_gene: NA
v_gene: TRBV6-5
j_gene: TRBJ2-5
abundance: NA
CDR3aa: CASSKQGIQETQYF
CDR3nt: TGTGCCAGCAGTAAACAGGGCATCCAAGAGACCCAGTACTTC

d_gene: TRBD1
v_gene: TRBV12-3/TRBV12-4
j_gene: TRBJ1-1
abundance: NA
CDR3aa: CASRPTGQGEAFF
CDR3nt: TGTGCCAGCAGACCGACAGGACAGGGGGAAGCTTTCTTT

d_gene: NA
v_gene: TRBV30
j_gene: TRBJ2-5
abundance: NA
CDR3aa: CAWRRGGGETQYF
CDR3nt: TGTGCCTGGAGGAGGGGGGGCGGGGAGACCCAGTACTTC